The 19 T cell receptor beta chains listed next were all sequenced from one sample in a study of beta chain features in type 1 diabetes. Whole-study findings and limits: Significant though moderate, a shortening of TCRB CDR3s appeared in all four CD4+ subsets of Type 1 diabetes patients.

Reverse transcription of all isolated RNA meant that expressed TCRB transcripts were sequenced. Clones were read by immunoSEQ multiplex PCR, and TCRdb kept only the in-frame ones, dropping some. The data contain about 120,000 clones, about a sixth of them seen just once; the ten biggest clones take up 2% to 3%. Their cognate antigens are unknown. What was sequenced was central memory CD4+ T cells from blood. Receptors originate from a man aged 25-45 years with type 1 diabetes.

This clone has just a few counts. CDR3 residues: CASSQGWLAGGNTDTQYF. The CDR3 nucleotides are TGCGCCAGCAGCCAAGGTTGGCTAGCGGGGGGGAACACAGATACGCAGTATTTT. The rearrangement joins TRBV4-1 to TRBJ2-3, with 12 positions matching TRBD2. From germline, CDR1 is MGHRA and CDR2 YSYEKL. The CDR3 has 18 amino acids. J gave up 2 bases and V 1 base, and 7 bases lay outside the gene matches.

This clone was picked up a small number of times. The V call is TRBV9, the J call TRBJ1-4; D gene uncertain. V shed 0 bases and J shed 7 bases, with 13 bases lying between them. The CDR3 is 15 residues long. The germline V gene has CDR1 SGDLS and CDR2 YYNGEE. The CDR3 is CASSVGPQEGEKLFF. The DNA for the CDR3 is TGTGCCAGCAGCGTAGGGCCCCAAGAGGGTGAAAAACTGTTTTTT.

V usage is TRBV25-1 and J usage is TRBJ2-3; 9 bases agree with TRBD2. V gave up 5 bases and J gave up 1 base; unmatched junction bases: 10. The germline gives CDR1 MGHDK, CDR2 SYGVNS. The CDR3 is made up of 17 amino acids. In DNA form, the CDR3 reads TGTGCCAGCAGTACCTTCGCTAGCGGGGTACGCACAGATACGCAGTATTTT. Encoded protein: CASSTFASGVRTDTQYF.

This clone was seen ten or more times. Written as DNA, the CDR3 is TGCGCCAGCAGCTTGGGGACAGACTACAATGAGCAGTTCTTC. Its protein is CASSLGTDYNEQFF. The rearrangement uses TRBV5-1 and TRBJ2-1, with TRBD1 as a possible D gene (6 bases). V lost 0 bases and J lost 3, with 7 bases in between. This CDR3 is built from 14 residues. Germline lookup yields CDR1 SGHRS and CDR2 YFSETQ.

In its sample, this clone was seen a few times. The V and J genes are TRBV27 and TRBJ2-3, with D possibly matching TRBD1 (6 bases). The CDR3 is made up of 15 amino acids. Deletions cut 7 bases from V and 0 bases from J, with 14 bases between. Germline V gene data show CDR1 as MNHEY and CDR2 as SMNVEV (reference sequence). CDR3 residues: CASTPWGPSTDTQYF. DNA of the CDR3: TGTGCCAGCACCCCGTGGGGGCCGAGCACAGATACGCAGTATTTT.

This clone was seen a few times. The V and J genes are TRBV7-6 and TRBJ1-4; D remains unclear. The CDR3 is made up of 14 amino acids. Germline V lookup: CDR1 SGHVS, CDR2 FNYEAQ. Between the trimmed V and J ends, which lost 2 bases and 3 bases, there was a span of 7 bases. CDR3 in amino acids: CASSLSPSNEKLFF. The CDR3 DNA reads TGTGCCAGCAGCTTATCGCCTTCTAATGAAAAACTGTTTTTT.

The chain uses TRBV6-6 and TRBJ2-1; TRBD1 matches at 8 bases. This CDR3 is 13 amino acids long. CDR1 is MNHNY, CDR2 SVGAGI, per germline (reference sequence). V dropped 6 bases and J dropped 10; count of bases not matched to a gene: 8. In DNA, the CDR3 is TGTGCCAGCAGCCAGGGGGCAGGGGTAGAGCAGTTCTTC. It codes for CASSQGAGVEQFF.

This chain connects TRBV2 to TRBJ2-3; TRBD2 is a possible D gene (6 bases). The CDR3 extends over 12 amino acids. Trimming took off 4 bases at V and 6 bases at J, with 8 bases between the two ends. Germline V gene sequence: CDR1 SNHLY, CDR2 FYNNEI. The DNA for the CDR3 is TGTGCCAGCAGTGCGACTAGGGATACGCAGTATTTT. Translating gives CASSATRDTQYF.

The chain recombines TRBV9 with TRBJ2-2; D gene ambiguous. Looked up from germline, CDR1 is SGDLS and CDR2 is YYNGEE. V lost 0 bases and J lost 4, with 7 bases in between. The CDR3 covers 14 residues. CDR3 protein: CASSVGSSTGELFF. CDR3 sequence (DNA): TGTGCCAGCAGCGTAGGTTCCAGCACCGGGGAGCTGTTTTTT.

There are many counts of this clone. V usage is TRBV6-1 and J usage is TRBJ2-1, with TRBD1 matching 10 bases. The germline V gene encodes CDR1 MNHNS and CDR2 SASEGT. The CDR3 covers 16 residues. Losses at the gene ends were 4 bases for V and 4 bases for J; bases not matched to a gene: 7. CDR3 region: CASSGIRGQGYNEQFF. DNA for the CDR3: TGTGCCAGCAGTGGGATTAGGGGACAGGGGTACAATGAGCAGTTCTTC.

DNA for the CDR3: TGTGCCAGCAGCTACCAGACGGGACAGGGATGGGAGCAGTTCTTC. It yields the protein CASSYQTGQGWEQFF. The rearrangement uses TRBV11-2 and TRBJ2-1; 9 bases fit TRBD1. The CDR3 sequence is 15 residues long. J lost 10 bases, V lost 4 bases, and 11 bases had no gene match. Germline loops: CDR1 SGHAT, CDR2 FQNNGV.

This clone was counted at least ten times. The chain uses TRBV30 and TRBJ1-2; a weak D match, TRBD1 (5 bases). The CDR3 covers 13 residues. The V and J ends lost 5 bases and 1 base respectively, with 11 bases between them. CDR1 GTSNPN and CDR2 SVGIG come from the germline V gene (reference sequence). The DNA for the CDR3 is TGTGCCTGGGGGACCATTCGTAACTATGGCTACACCTTC. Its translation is CAWGTIRNYGYTF.

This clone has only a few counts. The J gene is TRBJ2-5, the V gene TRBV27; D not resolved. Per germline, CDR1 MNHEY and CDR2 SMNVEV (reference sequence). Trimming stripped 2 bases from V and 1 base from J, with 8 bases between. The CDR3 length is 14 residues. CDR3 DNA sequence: TGTGCCAGCAGTTTAATGGCAGCCCAAGAGACCCAGTACTTC. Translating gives CASSLMAAQETQYF.

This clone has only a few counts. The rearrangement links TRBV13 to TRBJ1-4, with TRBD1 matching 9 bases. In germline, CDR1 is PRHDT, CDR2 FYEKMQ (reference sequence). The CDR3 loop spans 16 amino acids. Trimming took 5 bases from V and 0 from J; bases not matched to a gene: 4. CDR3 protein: CASSLRQGATNEKLFF. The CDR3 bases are TGTGCCAGCAGCCTGCGACAGGGGGCAACTAATGAAAAACTGTTTTTT. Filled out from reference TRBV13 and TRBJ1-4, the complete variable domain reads AAGVIQSPRHLIKEKRETATLKCYPIPRHDTVYWYQQGPGQDPQFLISFYEKMQSDKGSIPDRFSAQQFSDYHSELNMSSLELGDSALYFCASSLRQGATNEKLFFGSGTQLSVL.

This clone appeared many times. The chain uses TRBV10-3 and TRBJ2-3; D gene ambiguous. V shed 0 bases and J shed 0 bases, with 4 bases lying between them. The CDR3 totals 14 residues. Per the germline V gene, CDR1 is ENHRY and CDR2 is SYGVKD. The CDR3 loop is CAISESQSTDTQYF. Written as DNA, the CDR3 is TGTGCCATCAGTGAGTCGCAGAGCACAGATACGCAGTATTTT.

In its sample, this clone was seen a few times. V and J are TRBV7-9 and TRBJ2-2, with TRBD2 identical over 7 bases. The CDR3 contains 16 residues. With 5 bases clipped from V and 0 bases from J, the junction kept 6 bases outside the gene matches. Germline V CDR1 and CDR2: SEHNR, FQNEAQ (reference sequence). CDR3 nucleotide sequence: TGTGCCAGCAGCCCCGGACTAGTCTCGAACACCGGGGAGCTGTTTTTT. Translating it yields CASSPGLVSNTGELFF. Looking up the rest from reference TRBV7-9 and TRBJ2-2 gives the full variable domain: DTGVSQNPRHKITKRGQNVTFRCDPISEHNRLYWYRQTLGQGPEFLTYFQNEAQLEKSRLLSDRFSAERPKGSFSTLEIQRTEQGDSAMYLCASSPGLVSNTGELFFGEGSRLTVL.

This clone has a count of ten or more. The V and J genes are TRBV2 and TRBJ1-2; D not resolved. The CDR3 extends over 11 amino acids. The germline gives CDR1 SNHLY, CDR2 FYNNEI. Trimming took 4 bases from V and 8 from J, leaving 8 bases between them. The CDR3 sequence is CASSVIGGYTF. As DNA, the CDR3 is TGTGCCAGCAGTGTGATTGGCGGCTACACCTTC.

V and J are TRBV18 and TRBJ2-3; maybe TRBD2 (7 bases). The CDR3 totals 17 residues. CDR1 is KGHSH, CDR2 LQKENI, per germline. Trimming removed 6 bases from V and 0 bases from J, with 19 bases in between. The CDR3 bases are TGTGCCAGCTCCCCTCAAGGGGGGGACCCGAGCACAGATACGCAGTATTTT. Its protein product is CASSPQGGDPSTDTQYF.

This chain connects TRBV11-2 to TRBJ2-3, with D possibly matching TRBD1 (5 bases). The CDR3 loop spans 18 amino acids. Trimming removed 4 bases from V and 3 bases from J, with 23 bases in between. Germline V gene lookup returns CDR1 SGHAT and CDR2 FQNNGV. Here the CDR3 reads CASSSKYGARVVTDTQYF. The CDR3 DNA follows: TGTGCCAGCAGCTCAAAATATGGGGCCAGGGTAGTTACAGATACGCAGTATTTT.